The entry below gives a single T cell receptor (beta chain) sequence along with its context. Its antigen is not known. This record comes from a study of T cell responses to AZD1222 COVID-19 vaccine. Study at large: Pooled together were second doses at about 4 or about 12 weeks.

This CDR3 spans 11 amino acids. Germline V gene data show CDR1 as LGHDT and CDR2 as YNNKEL (reference sequence). With 2 bases removed from V and 7 bases from J, the gap between germline ends came to 2 bases. Study-level points and caveats: The peak T cell response came first, and repertoires were sampled only after it.

This table comes from immunoSEQ multiplex PCR, and its TCRdb copy is limited to in-frame clones, with some not included. The sample gives 120,000 to 150,000 clones, roughly 90% of which show up once; about 3% is in the top ten. The sample here was peripheral blood, taken on day 0 of AZD1222 vaccination. The source is an adult in good health. The rearrangement links TRBV3-1 (or the pseudogene TRBV3-2) to TRBJ2-2; no definite D call. CDR3 in amino acids: CASSQYGELFF. The CDR3 region has the DNA TGTGCCAGCAGCCAATACGGGGAGCTGTTTTTT.